Presented here are 10 T cell receptor beta chains from one specimen sequenced in a study of cytomegalovirus exposure and HLA in healthy donors. Use of 60 Vbeta and 13 Jbeta primers characterized the PCR. TCRdb keeps only in-frame clones here, not all; method: immunoSEQ multiplex PCR. The sample includes about 150,000 clones, around 82% of them seen just once. Sequenced sample: PBMCs. The receptors here all came from a woman in her 50s in good health and CMV-seropositive.

This clone was detected a few times. V and J are TRBV27 and TRBJ2-7, with 9 positions matching TRBD1. The V and J ends lost 6 bases and 5 bases, in that order; junction bases with no gene match: 5. The CDR3 has 13 amino acids. CDR1 is MNHEY and CDR2 is SMNVEV in the germline V gene (reference sequence). In DNA, the CDR3 is TGTGCCAGCAGCATACAGGGGGCTAACGAGCAGTACTTC. Protein product: CASSIQGANEQYF.

The chain has TRBV13 and TRBJ2-3; 10 bases fit TRBD2. CDR3 length: 16 amino acids. The trim removed 1 base at V and 2 bases at J, leaving 3 bases unmatched. Germline CDR1 is PRHDT and CDR2 is FYEKMQ (reference sequence). CDR3 in amino acids: CASSLALAGDTDTQYF. Written as DNA, the CDR3 is TGTGCCAGCAGCTTAGCCCTAGCGGGGGACACAGATACGCAGTATTTT. Filled out from reference TRBV13 and TRBJ2-3, the complete variable domain reads AAGVIQSPRHLIKEKRETATLKCYPIPRHDTVYWYQQGPGQDPQFLISFYEKMQSDKGSIPDRFSAQQFSDYHSELNMSSLELGDSALYFCASSLALAGDTDTQYFGPGTRLTVL.

This rearrangement joins TRBV27 to TRBJ1-1; possible D gene TRBD1, 5 bases. Trimming took off 6 bases at V and 0 bases at J, with 20 bases between the two ends. Germline CDR1 is MNHEY and CDR2 is SMNVEV (reference sequence). The CDR3 has 17 residues. The CDR3 sequence: CASRRIQGWGMNTEAFF. In DNA form, the CDR3 reads TGTGCCAGCAGACGGATTCAGGGTTGGGGAATGAACACTGAAGCTTTCTTT.

This chain connects TRBV30 to TRBJ2-7, with TRBD2 matching over 10 bases. V was clipped by 0 bases and J by 4 bases; unmatched bases: 3. This CDR3 region has 14 residues. The V gene's germline CDR1 is GTSNPN and CDR2 SVGIG (reference sequence). CDR3 loop: CAWSVAGGTYEQYF. The CDR3, as DNA: TGTGCCTGGAGTGTAGCGGGGGGGACATACGAGCAGTACTTC. Filled out from reference TRBV30 and TRBJ2-7, the complete variable domain reads SQTIHQWPATLVQPVGSPLSLECTVEGTSNPNLYWYRQAAGRGLQLLFYSVGIGQISSEVPQNLSASRPQDRQFILSSKKLLLSDSGFYLCAWSVAGGTYEQYFGPGTRLTVT.

V and J are TRBV19 and TRBJ2-3; 12 positions match TRBD2. Germline V gene data show CDR1 as LNHDA and CDR2 as SQIVND (reference sequence). The V segment lost 1 base and the J segment 1 base; nucleotides outside the gene matches: 0. The CDR3 covers 16 residues. CDR3 residues: CASSIGTSGGTDTQYF. In nucleotides, the CDR3 is TGTGCCAGTAGTATAGGGACTAGCGGGGGCACAGATACGCAGTATTTT.

Only one count was recorded for this clone. The V call is TRBV27, the J call TRBJ1-6; D is unresolved. Germline assignment: CDR1 MNHEY and CDR2 SMNVEV (reference sequence). This CDR3 has 14 amino acids. V gave up 6 bases and J gave up 7 bases, with 13 bases separating them. This CDR3 is CASRLGLYNSPLHF. As DNA, the CDR3 is TGTGCCAGCAGATTGGGCCTATACAATTCACCCCTCCACTTT.

The V gene is TRBV9, the J gene TRBJ2-5; 8 bases map to TRBD1. Trimming removed 6 bases from V and 5 bases from J; junction bases left unmatched: 6. The CDR3 totals 13 residues. Germline values: CDR1 SGDLS, CDR2 YYNGEE. DNA for the CDR3: TGTGCCAGCAACCGGGGACAGGAGGAGACCCAGTACTTC. Its protein product is CASNRGQEETQYF.

This chain joins TRBV29-1 and TRBJ1-1; tentatively, D is TRBD1 (6 bases). Germline V gene lookup returns CDR1 SQVTM and CDR2 ANQGSEA. CDR3 length: 13 amino acids. The V end was cut by 7 bases, the J end by 4 bases, with 16 bases between. CDR3 DNA: TGCAGCGGTCTTGGGGGCGTAAGCACTGAAGCTTTCTTT. It codes for CSGLGGVSTEAFF.

CDR3 protein: CASSLGQGLYNSPLHF. CDR3 nucleotides: TGCGCCAGCAGCTTGGGACAGGGGCTTTATAATTCACCCCTCCACTTT. The chain employs TRBV5-1 and TRBJ1-6, with 8 positions matching TRBD1. The germline V gene encodes CDR1 SGHRS and CDR2 YFSETQ. After removal of 0 bases from V and 4 bases from J, the junction contained 3 bases not matched to a gene. The CDR3 loop spans 16 amino acids.

This chain joins TRBV5-8 and TRBJ2-1; 7 nucleotides agree with TRBD2. The CDR3 is 15 amino acids. The V segment lost 0 bases and the J segment 9 bases; nucleotides outside the gene matches: 9. CDR1 SGHTS and CDR2 YDEGEE come from the germline V gene. The chain's CDR3 is CASSLVGGGYGEQFF. CDR3 DNA: TGTGCCAGCAGCTTGGTAGGCGGGGGTTACGGTGAGCAGTTCTTC.